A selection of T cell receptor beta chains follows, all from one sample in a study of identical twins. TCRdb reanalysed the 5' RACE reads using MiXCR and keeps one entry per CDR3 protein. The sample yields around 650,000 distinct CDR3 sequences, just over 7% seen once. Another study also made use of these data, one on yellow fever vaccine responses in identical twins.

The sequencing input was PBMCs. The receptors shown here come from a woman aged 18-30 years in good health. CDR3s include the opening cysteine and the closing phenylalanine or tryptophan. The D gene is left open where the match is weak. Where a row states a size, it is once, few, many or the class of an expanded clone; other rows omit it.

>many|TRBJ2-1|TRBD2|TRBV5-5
TGTGCCAGCAGCCCGGGACTAGCGGGAGGTCCCTGGTATGAGCAGTTCTTC
CASSPGLAGGPWYEQFF
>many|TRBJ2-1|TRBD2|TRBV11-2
TGTGCCAGCAGCTTCGTACTAGCGGGGCCACCTTCCTACAATGAGCAGTTCTTC
CASSFVLAGPPSYNEQFF
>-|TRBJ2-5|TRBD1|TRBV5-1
TGCGCCAGCAGCTTGGTCGGGCCGGGACAGTTAAAAGAGACCCAGTACTTC
CASSLVGPGQLKETQYF
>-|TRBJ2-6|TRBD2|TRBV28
TGTGCCAGCAGCCCATACTTATCAAGGACTAGCGGGAGAGGAGGCTCTGGGGCCAACGTCCTGACTTTC
CASSPYLSRTSGRGGSGANVLTF
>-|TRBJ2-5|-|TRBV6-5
TGTGCCAGCAGTTACTCGTCGGGGTTTGAGACCCAGTACTTC
CASSYSSGFETQYF
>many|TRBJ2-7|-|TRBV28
TGTGCCAGCAGTTTTCGCGGTTGGCAGTTACCTGAGCAGTACTTC
CASSFRGWQLPEQYF
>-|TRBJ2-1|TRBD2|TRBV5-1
TGCGCCAGCAGCTTGATGACTAGCGGGAGTCGAAGTGAGCAGTTCTTC
CASSLMTSGSRSEQFF
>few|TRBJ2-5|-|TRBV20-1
TGCAGTGCTAGAGATCGAGGACATCGGGGTGTCCAAGAGACCCAGTACTTC
CSARDRGHRGVQETQYF
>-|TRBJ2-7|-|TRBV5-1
TGCGCCAGCAGCCCTGCCTGGGGTTTCTCCTACGAGCAGTACTTC
CASSPAWGFSYEQYF
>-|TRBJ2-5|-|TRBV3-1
TGTGCCAGCAGCCAAGATACAGGCAGAGTACAAGAGACCCAGTACTTC
CASSQDTGRVQETQYF
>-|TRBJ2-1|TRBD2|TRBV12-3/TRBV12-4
TGTGCCAGCAGTCCGAAGGAGCGGGGGGACAATGAGCAGTTCTTC
CASSPKERGDNEQFF
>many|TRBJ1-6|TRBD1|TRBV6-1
TGTGCCAGCAGTGCCATACAGGGGTCTAGTTCACCCCTCCACTTT
CASSAIQGSSSPLHF
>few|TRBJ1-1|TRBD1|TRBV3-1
TGTGCCAGCAGACGCGGGACAGGATCGGACACTGAAGCTTTCTTT
CASRRGTGSDTEAFF
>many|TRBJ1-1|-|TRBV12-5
TGTGCTAGTGGTTTGGACACTGAAGCTTTCTTT
CASGLDTEAFF
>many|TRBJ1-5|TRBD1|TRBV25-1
TGTGCCAGCAGTGCCGACAGGGAGGGGATCAATCAGCCCCAGCATTTT
CASSADREGINQPQHF
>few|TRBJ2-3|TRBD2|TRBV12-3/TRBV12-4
TGTGCCAGCAGAAAGGGGGTCGCAAGACTAGCGGGAGACCACGATACGCAGTATTTT
CASRKGVARLAGDHDTQYF
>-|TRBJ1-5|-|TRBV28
TGTGCCAGCTCCGATGTGACCGTAGGTCAGCCCCAGCATTTT
CASSDVTVGQPQHF
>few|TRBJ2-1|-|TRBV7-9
TGTGCCAGCAGCTCCTCCCCGTCTGGGCTCTCCTACAATGAGCAGTTCTTC
CASSSSPSGLSYNEQFF
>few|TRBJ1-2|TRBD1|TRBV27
TGTGCCAGCAGTTGGACAGGGGTAGAGAACTATGGCTACACCTTC
CASSWTGVENYGYTF
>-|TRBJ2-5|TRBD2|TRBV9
TGTGCCAGCAGCGTAGCAGGGACTACGGGGGAGACCCAGTACTTC
CASSVAGTTGETQYF
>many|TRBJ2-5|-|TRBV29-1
TGCAGCGTAGCACAGGGTGGTCAAGAGACCCAGTACTTC
CSVAQGGQETQYF
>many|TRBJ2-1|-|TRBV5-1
TGCGCCAGCAGCTTCCCCAGGGAATACAGCTCCTACAATGAGCAGTTCTTC
CASSFPREYSSYNEQFF
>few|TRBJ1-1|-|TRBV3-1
TGTGCCAGCAGCCAAGGAGGGTTTGAGAACACTGAAGCTTTCTTT
CASSQGGFENTEAFF
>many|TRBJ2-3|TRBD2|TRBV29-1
TGCAGCGTTGTACCGGGGGGTGTAGCGGGAGGGCCGACAGATACGCAGTATTTT
CSVVPGGVAGGPTDTQYF
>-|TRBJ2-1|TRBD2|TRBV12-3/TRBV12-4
TGTGCCAGCCACTCTAGCGGGAGGGCCCTCGATGAGCAGTTCTTC
CASHSSGRALDEQFF
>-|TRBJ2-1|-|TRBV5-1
TGCGCCAGCCGACGCACCGGGACTTCCAGCTCCAGCTCCTACAATGAGCAGTTCTTC
CASRRTGTSSSSSYNEQFF
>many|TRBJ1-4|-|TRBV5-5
TGTGCCAGCAGCTTGAGTGCAACTAATGAAAAACTGTTTTTT
CASSLSATNEKLFF
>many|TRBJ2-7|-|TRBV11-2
TGTGCCAGCAGCTTAAACCCGACGATTTCATACGAGCAGTACTTC
CASSLNPTISYEQYF
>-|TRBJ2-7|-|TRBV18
TGTGCCAGCTCAGACCGGGACACCTCCTACGAGCAGTACTTC
CASSDRDTSYEQYF
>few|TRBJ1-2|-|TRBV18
TGTGCCAGCTCACCAAAGGTTCTGAGCTATGGCTACACCTTC
CASSPKVLSYGYTF